The clone carrying this TCR beta chain was picked up a small number of times. Its antigen is not known. This record comes from a study of T cell repertoires in cytomegalovirus infection. Looking at the study overall: CMV infection together with matching HLA type was indicated by public TCR beta signatures.

After removal of 10 bases from V and 0 bases from J, the junction contained 5 bases not matched to a gene. This CDR3 is built from 14 residues. Germline lookup yields CDR1 KGHDR and CDR2 SFDVKD. TCRdb analysed the reads with MiXCR anew, one entry per CDR3 protein. The table has 650,000 to 900,000 distinct CDR3 sequences, about 30% seen once; the top ten hold 9.5% to 15%. The chain is built from TRBV24-1 and TRBJ2-3, with 8 bases lining up with TRBD2. The receptor was isolated from a human donor in good health (CMV status not recorded). Some clones in this sample may be carry-over from other donors' samples. This sample comprised cultured CD8+ T cells from PBMCs, obtained from culture after CMV antigen stimulation. The CDR3 is CATSKRGSTDTQYF. The CDR3 bases are TGTGCCACGAGTAAGCGGGGGAGCACAGATACGCAGTATTTT.